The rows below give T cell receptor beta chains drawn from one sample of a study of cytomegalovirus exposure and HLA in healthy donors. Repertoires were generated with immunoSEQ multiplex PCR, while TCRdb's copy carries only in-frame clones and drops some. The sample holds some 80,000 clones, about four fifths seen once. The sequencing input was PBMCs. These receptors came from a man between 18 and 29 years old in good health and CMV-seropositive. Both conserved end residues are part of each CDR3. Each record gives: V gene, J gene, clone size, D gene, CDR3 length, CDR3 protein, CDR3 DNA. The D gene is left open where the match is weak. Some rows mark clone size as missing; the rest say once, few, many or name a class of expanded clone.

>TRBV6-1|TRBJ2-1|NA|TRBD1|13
CASMKGQGGEQFF
TGTGCCAGCATGAAGGGACAGGGTGGTGAGCAGTTCTTC
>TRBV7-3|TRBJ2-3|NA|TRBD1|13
CASNTGAGDTQYF
TGTGCCAGCAATACAGGGGCTGGGGATACGCAGTATTTT
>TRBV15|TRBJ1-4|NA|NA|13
CATRPPGDEKLFF
TGTGCCACCAGGCCCCCGGGGGATGAAAAACTGTTTTTT
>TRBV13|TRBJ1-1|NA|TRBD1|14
CASSQVDRGGEAFF
TGTGCCAGCAGCCAAGTGGACAGGGGCGGTGAAGCTTTCTTT
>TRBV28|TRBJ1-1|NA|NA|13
CASSAWLGGEAFF
TGTGCCAGCAGCGCGTGGTTAGGCGGAGAAGCTTTCTTT
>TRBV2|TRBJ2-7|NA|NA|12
CASSEVPREQYF
TGTGCCAGCAGTGAAGTCCCTCGCGAGCAGTACTTC
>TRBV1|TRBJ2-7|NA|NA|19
CTSKYPTGTSGSPPYEQYF
TGCACCAGCAAGTACCCAACCGGGACTAGCGGGAGTCCCCCCTACGAGCAGTACTTC
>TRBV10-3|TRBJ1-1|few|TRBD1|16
CAIRKGTGAEGTEAFF
TGTGCCATCAGGAAGGGGACAGGGGCGGAGGGCACTGAAGCTTTCTTT
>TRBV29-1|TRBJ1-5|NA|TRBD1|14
CSAGTGNSNQPQHF
TGCAGCGCCGGGACAGGCAATAGCAATCAGCCCCAGCATTTT
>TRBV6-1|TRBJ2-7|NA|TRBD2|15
CASSDPGLAKNEQYF
TGTGCCAGCAGTGATCCGGGACTAGCTAAGAATGAGCAGTACTTC
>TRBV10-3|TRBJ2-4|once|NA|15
CAISEPRWSGNIQYF
TGTGCCATCAGTGAGCCCAGGTGGTCTGGAAACATTCAGTACTTC
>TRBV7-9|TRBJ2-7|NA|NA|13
CASSFGEVPQQYF
TGTGCCAGCAGCTTTGGGGAGGTGCCCCAGCAGTACTTC
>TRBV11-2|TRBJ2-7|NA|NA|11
CASSRLYEQYF
TGTGCCAGCAGCCGACTCTACGAGCAGTACTTC
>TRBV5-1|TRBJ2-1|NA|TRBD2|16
CASSFLTGGGDNEQFF
TGCGCCAGCAGCTTCCTGACGGGAGGTGGGGACAATGAGCAGTTCTTC
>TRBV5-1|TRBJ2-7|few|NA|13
CASSDSRLYEQYF
TGCGCCAGCAGCGACAGCCGGCTCTACGAGCAGTACTTC
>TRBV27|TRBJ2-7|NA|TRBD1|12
CASSTSGGEQYF
TGTGCCAGCAGCACCTCAGGGGGCGAGCAGTACTTC
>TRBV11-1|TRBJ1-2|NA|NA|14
CASSPTAALYGYTF
TGTGCCAGCAGCCCGACGGCGGCCCTCTATGGCTACACCTTC
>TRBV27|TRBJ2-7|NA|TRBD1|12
CASSYRGSEQYF
TGTGCCAGCAGCTACAGGGGCTCCGAGCAGTACTTC
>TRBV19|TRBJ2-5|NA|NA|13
CASSTTLQETQYF
TGTGCCAGTAGCACGACACTCCAAGAGACCCAGTACTTC
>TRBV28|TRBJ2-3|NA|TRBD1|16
CASKGSGQGSGDTQYF
TGTGCCAGCAAGGGATCAGGACAGGGGAGCGGAGATACGCAGTATTTT
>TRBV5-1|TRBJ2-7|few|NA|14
CASSLELVPLEQYF
TGCGCCAGCAGCTTGGAACTAGTCCCCCTCGAGCAGTACTTC
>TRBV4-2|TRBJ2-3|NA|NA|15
CASSQDGGAADTQYF
TGTGCCAGCAGCCAAGATGGAGGGGCAGCAGATACGCAGTATTTT
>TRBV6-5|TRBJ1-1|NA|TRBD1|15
CASSYSTGVFTEAFF
TGTGCCAGCAGTTACTCGACAGGGGTATTCACTGAAGCTTTCTTT
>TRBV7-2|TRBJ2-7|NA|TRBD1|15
CASSLTGEPTYEQYF
TGTGCCAGCAGCCTGACAGGGGAGCCAACCTACGAGCAGTACTTC
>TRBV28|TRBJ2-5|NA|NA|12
CASRDSTGTQYF
TGTGCCAGCAGGGACTCGACAGGGACCCAGTACTTC
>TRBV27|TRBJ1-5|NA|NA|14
CASSLYRGNQPQHF
TGTGCCAGCAGTTTATACAGGGGCAATCAGCCCCAGCATTTT
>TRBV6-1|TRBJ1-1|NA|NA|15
CASSESAGWNTEAFF
TGTGCCAGCAGTGAATCGGCGGGCTGGAACACTGAAGCTTTCTTT
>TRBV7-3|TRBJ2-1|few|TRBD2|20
CASSPRGSSGRHPSYNEQFF
TGTGCCAGCAGCCCCAGGGGTTCTAGCGGGAGGCATCCTTCCTACAATGAGCAGTTCTTC
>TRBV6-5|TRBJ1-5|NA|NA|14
CASSPGQGEQPQHF
TGTGCCAGCAGCCCGGGACAAGGGGAGCAGCCCCAGCATTTT
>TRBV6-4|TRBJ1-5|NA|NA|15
CASREKTGGNQPQHF
TGTGCCAGCAGGGAGAAGACAGGAGGCAATCAGCCCCAGCATTTT
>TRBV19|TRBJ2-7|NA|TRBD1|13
CASSLQGAYEQYF
TGTGCCAGTAGTTTACAGGGGGCCTACGAGCAGTACTTC
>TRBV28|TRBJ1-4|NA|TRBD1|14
CASSKTGGREKLFF
TGTGCCAGCAGCAAGACAGGGGGCCGTGAAAAACTGTTTTTT
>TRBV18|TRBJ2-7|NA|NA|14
CASSPHPMPYEQYF
TGTGCCAGCTCACCACACCCTATGCCCTACGAGCAGTACTTC
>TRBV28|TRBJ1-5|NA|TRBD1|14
CASNRDSNNQPQHF
TGTGCCAGCAACCGGGACAGCAACAATCAGCCCCAGCATTTT
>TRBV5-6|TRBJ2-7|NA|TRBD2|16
CASSLGLAGVIYEQYF
TGTGCCAGCAGCTTGGGACTAGCGGGAGTTATCTACGAGCAGTACTTC
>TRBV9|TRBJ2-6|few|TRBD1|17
CASSDTGGISGANVLTF
TGTGCCAGCAGCGACACAGGGGGAATCTCTGGGGCCAACGTCCTGACTTTC
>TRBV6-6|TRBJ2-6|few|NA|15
CASRNQGSGANVLTF
TGTGCCAGCAGAAACCAGGGCTCTGGGGCCAACGTCCTGACTTTC
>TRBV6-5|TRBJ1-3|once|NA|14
CASSYFQRANTIYF
TGTGCCAGCAGTTACTTCCAGAGGGCGAACACCATATATTTT
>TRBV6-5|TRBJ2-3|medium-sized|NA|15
CASRLYPSRTDTQYF
TGTGCCAGCCGATTATATCCAAGCCGCACAGATACGCAGTATTTT